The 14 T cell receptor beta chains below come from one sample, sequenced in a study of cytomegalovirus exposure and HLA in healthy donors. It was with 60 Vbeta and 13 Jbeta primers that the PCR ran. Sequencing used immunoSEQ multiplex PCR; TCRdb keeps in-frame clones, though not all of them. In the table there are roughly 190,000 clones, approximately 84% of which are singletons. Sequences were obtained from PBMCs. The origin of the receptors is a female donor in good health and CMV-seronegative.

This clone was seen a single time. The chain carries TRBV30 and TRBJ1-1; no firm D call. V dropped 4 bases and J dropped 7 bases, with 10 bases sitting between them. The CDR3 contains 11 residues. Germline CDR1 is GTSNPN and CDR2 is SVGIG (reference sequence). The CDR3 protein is CAWMGRDEAFF. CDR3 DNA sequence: TGTGCCTGGATGGGCCGGGATGAAGCTTTCTTT.

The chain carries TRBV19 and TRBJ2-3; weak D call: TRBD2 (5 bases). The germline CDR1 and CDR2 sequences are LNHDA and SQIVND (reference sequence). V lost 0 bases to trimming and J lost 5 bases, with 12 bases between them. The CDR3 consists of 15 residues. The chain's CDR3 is CASSIESSRVDTQYF. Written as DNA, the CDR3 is TGTGCCAGTAGTATAGAGTCTAGCCGTGTAGATACGCAGTATTTT.

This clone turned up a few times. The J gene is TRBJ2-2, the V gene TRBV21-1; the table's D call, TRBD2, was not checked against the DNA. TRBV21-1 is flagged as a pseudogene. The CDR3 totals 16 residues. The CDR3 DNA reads TGTGCCAGCAGCTTCCGACTAGCGGGAGTACCCGGGGAGCTGTTTTTT. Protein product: CASSFRLAGVPGELFF.

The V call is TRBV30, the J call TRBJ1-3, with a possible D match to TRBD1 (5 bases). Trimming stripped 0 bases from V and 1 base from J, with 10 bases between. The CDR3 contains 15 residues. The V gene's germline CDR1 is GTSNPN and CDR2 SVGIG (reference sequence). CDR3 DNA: TGTGCCTGGAGTGTATTTGGGGCATCTGGAAACACCATATATTTT. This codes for CAWSVFGASGNTIYF.

The CDR3, as DNA: TGCAGCGTTCGGACTAGCGGGAGTACCGAGCAGTACTTC. This codes for CSVRTSGSTEQYF. This chain connects TRBV29-1 to TRBJ2-5; 13 positions agree with TRBD2. The J call may be mistaken, given a closer DNA end match to TRBJ2-7. CDR3 length: 13 residues. CDR1 and CDR2 from the germline V gene are SQVTM and ANQGSEA.

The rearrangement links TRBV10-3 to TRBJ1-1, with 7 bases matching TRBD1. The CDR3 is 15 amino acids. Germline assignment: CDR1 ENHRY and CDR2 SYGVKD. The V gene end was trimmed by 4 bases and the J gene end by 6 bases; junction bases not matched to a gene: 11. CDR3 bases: TGTGCCATCAGTGCCCCAACAACAGGGGAACCTGAAGCTTTCTTT. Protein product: CAISAPTTGEPEAFF.

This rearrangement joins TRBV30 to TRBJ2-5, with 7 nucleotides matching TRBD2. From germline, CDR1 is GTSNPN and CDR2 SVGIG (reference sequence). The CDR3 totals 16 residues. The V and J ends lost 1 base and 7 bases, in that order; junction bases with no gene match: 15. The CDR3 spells CAWSGSLRVSGGTQYF. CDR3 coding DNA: TGTGCCTGGAGTGGGTCGCTTAGGGTGTCGGGGGGGACCCAGTACTTC.

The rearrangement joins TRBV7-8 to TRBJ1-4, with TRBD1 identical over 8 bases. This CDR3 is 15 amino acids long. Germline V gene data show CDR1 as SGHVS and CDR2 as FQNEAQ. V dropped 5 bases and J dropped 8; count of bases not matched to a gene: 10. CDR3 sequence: CASSERRQGAEKLFF. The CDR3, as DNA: TGTGCCAGCAGCGAAAGGCGGCAGGGGGCCGAAAAACTGTTTTTT.

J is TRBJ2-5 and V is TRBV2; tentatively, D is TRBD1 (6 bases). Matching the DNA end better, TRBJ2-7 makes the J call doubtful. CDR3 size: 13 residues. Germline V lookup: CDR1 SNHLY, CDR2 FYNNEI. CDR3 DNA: TGTGCCACCGGGACACTGAGCTCCTACGAGCAGTACTTC. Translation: CATGTLSSYEQYF.

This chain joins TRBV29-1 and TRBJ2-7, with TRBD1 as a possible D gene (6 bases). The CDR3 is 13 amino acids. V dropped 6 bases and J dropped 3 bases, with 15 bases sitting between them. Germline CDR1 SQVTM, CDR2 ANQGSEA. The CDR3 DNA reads TGCAGCGTGGAGGACAGAACCGTCTACGAGCAGTACTTC. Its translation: CSVEDRTVYEQYF.

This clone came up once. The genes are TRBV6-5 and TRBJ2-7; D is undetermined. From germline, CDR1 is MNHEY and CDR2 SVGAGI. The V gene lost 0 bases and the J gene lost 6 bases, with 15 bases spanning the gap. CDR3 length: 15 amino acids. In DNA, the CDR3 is TGTGCCAGCAGTTACTCAGCCTACTCCTTAGTCGAGCAGTACTTC. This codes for CASSYSAYSLVEQYF.

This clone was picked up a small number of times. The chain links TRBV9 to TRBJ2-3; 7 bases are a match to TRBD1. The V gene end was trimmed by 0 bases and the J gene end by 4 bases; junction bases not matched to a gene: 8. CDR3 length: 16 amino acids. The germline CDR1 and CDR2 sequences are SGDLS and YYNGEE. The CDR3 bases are TGTGCCAGCAGCGTAGGCCAGGGGGAACCGGCAGATACGCAGTATTTT. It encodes CASSVGQGEPADTQYF.

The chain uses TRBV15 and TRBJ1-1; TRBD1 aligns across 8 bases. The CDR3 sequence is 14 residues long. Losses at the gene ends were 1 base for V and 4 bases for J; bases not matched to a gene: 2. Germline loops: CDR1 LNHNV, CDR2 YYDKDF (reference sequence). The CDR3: CATSRGTGFTEAFF. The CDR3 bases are TGTGCCACCAGCAGAGGGACAGGGTTCACTGAAGCTTTCTTT.

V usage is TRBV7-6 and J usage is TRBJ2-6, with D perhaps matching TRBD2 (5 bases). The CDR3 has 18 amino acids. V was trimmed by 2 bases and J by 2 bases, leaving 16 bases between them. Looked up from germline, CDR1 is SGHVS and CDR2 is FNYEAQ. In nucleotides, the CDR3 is TGTGCCAGCAGCTTAAGGAATCGGGGAGAAGCTGGGGCCAACGTCCTGACTTTC. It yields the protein CASSLRNRGEAGANVLTF.